This T cell receptor (beta chain) was sequenced during a study of radiotherapy plus CTLA-4 blockade in lung cancer. Study-wide background: Disease control reached under 35%, with objective responses in 15% to 20%.

As for this clone: Its target is unknown.

Overall study results and limits: In blood, TCR clones derived from the tumor expanded after radiotherapy plus ipilimumab.

Measured with immunoSEQ multiplex PCR; TCRdb has only the in-frame clones, and not every one. The sample has some 50,000 clones, 70% to 85% seen once. The CDR3 contains 17 residues. Trimming stripped 4 bases from V and 3 bases from J, with 18 bases between. Germline values: CDR1 PRHDT, CDR2 FYEKMQ (reference sequence). Sample: peripheral blood, taken from a patient treated with radiotherapy plus ipilimumab. The sequence came from a human donor with non-small cell lung cancer who had a partial response to radiotherapy plus ipilimumab. The chain joins TRBV13 to TRBJ2-2; D remains ambiguous. The CDR3 DNA sequence: TGTGCCAGCAGCTCGTTAAAGGCGGCTACCCACACCGGGGAGCTGTTTTTT. Translated, it gives CASSSLKAATHTGELFF.